This T cell receptor beta chain was sequenced in a study of regulatory T cells. Study-wide findings and caveats: Hydrophobic residues at CDR3 positions 6 and 7 were enriched in conventional CD4+ T cells of CD3G-deficient patients.

Autoimmunity was present in every CD3G-deficient patient, worse in two. CD4+ cells were sorted into CD25-high CD127-low regulatory cells and CD25-low CD127-high conventional cells. This clone ranks as medium-sized. Its antigen is still unknown. This CDR3 region has 14 residues. The germline CDR1 and CDR2 sequences are SEHNR and FQNEAQ (reference sequence). V was pared by 3 bases and J by 1 base, with 9 bases between. The primer mix had 52 TRBV and 13 TRBJ primers. The method was immunoSEQ multiplex PCR; TCRdb's version includes in-frame clones alone and lacks a portion of them. The repertoire consists of approximately 40,000 clones, with 89% occurring once and the leading ten covering approximately 2.4%.

Specimen: conventional CD4+ T cells sorted from blood. The rearrangement links TRBV7-9 to TRBJ1-1; TRBD1 might be the D (6 bases). This sequence originates from a person between 18 and 35 years old with CD3G deficiency. DNA for the CDR3: TGTGCCAGCAGCTTGCAGGGGTCGAACACTGAAGCTTTCTTT. Protein: CASSLQGSNTEAFF.